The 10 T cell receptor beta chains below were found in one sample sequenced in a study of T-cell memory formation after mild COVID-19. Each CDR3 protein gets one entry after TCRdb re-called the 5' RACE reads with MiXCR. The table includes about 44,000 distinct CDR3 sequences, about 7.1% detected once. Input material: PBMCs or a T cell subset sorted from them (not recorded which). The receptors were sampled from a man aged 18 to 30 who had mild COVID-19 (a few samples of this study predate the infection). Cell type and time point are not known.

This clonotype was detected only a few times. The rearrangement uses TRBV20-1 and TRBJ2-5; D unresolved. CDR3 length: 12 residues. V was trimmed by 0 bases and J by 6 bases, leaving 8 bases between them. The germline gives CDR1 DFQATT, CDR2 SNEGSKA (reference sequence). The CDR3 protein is CSARDSAQTQYF. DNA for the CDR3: TGCAGTGCTAGAGATTCGGCCCAGACCCAGTACTTC.

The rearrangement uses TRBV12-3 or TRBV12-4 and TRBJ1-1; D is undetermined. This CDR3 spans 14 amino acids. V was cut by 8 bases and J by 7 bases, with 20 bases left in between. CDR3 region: CASGGSQLGGEAFF. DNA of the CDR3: TGTGCCAGCGGAGGCTCTCAGTTAGGCGGTGAAGCTTTCTTT.

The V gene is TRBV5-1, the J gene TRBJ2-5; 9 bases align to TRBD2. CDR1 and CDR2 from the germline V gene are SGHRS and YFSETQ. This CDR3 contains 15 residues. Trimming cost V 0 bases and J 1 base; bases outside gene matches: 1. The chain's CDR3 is CASSLVAGAQETQYF. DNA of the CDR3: TGCGCCAGCAGCTTGGTAGCGGGGGCCCAAGAGACCCAGTACTTC.

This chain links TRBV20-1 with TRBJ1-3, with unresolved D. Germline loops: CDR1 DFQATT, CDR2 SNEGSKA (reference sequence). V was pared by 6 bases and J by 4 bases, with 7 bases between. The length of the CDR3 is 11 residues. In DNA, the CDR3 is TGCAGTGCGGCTCAGGGAAACACCATATATTTT. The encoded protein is CSAAQGNTIYF.

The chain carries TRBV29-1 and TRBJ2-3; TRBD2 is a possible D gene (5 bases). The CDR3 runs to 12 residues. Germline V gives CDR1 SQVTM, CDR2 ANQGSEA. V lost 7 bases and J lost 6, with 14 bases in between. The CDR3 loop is CSGGSRGDTQYF. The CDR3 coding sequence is TGCAGCGGGGGATCCCGAGGGGATACGCAGTATTTT.

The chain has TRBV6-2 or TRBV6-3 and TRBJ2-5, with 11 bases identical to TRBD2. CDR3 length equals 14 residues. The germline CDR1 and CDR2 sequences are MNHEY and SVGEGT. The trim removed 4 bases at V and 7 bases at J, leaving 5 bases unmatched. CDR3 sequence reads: CASSSPGTSGTQYF. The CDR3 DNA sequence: TGTGCCAGCAGTTCTCCCGGGACTAGCGGGACCCAGTACTTC.

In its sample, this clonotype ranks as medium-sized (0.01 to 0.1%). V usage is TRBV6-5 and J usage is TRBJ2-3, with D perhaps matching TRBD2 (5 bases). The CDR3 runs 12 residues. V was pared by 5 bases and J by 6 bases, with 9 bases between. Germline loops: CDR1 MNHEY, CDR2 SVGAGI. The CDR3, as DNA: TGTGCCAGCAGTACACTAGATGATACGCAGTATTTT. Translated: CASSTLDDTQYF.

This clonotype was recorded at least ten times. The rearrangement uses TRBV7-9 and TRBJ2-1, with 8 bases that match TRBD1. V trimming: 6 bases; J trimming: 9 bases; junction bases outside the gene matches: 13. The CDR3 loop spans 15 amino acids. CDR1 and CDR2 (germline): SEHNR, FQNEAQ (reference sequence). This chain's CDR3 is CASSLRTGTYAEQFF. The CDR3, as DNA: TGTGCCAGCAGTTTGCGGACAGGGACGTACGCTGAGCAGTTCTTC. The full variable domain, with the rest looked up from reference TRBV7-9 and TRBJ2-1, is DTGVSQNPRHKITKRGQNVTFRCDPISEHNRLYWYRQTLGQGPEFLTYFQNEAQLEKSRLLSDRFSAERPKGSFSTLEIQRTEQGDSAMYLCASSLRTGTYAEQFFGPGTRLTVL.

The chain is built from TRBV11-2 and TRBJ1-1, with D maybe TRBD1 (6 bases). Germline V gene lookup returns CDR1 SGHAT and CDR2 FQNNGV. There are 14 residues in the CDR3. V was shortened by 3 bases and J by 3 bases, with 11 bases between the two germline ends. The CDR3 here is CASSFQGLYTEAFF. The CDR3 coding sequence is TGTGCCAGCAGCTTCCAGGGGTTGTACACTGAAGCTTTCTTT.

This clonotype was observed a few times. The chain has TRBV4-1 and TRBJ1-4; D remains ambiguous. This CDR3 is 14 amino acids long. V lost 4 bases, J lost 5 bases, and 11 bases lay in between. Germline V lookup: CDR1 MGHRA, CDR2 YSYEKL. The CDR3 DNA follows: TGCGCCAGCAGCCCGTTTGGGGTAAATGAAAAACTGTTTTTT. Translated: CASSPFGVNEKLFF.